Presented here are 5 T cell receptor beta chains from one specimen sequenced in a study of T cells in Graves' hyperthyroidism and ophthalmopathy. From RNA transcripts, TCR beta CDR3 regions were amplified. During a first-round RT-PCR of the TCR CDR3, the HTBI primer set was used. TCRdb re-analysed the multiplex PCR reads in MiXCR, keeping a single row per CDR3 protein. The table has about 320,000 distinct CDR3 sequences, 16% seen once; the top ten hold 33%. The source material was blood. These receptors were obtained from a man between 25 and 39 years old with Graves' hyperthyroidism.

This clonotype appeared a few times. V gene TRBV4-1 combines with J gene TRBJ2-7; TRBD1 is a possible D gene (5 bases). CDR3 length: 16 residues. Germline V lookup: CDR1 MGHRA, CDR2 YSYEKL. V was shortened by 0 bases and J by 2 bases, with 14 bases between the two germline ends. CDR3 coding DNA: TGCGCCAGCAGCCAAGATCGTCTCAGGGCCCCCTACGAGCAGTACTTC. Translating gives CASSQDRLRAPYEQYF.

This clonotype has only a few counts. V usage is TRBV7-2 and J usage is TRBJ2-7, with a weak D call TRBD2 (6 bases). The CDR3 is made up of 13 amino acids. Germline V lookup: CDR1 SGHTA, CDR2 FQGNSA. The V end was cut by 5 bases, the J end by 4 bases, with 12 bases between. CDR3 DNA sequence: TGTGCCAGCAGCCCGGGACTTCAATACGAGCAGTACTTC. Translation gives CASSPGLQYEQYF.

There are many counts of this clonotype. This rearrangement joins TRBV7-2 to TRBJ1-1; 8 nucleotides match TRBD1. The trim removed 0 bases at V and 7 bases at J, leaving 13 bases unmatched. This CDR3 contains 17 residues. Germline values: CDR1 SGHTA, CDR2 FQGNSA. For the CDR3, the DNA is TGTGCCAGCAGCTTAGCGCGAGGGGGGACAGGCCTTATTGAAGCTTTCTTT. It encodes CASSLARGGTGLIEAFF. The complete variable domain, with remaining parts taken from reference TRBV7-2 and TRBJ1-1, reads GAGVSQSPSNKVTEKGKDVELRCDPISGHTALYWYRQSLGQGLEFLIYFQGNSAPDKSGLPSDRFSAERTGGSVSTLTIQRTQQEDSAVYLCASSLARGGTGLIEAFFGQGTRLTVV.

The chain uses TRBV9 and TRBJ2-1; D uncertain. The CDR3 spans 12 residues. Germline CDR1 and CDR2: SGDLS and YYNGEE. Deletions cut 1 base from V and 10 bases from J, with 9 bases between. CDR3: CASSVIQAEQFF. The CDR3 nucleotides read TGTGCCAGCAGCGTAATTCAAGCAGAGCAGTTCTTC. Full variable domain (outside the CDR3, taken from reference TRBV9 and TRBJ2-1): DSGVTQTPKHLITATGQRVTLRCSPRSGDLSVYWYQQSLDQGLQFLIQYYNGEERAKGNILERFSAQQFPDLHSELNLSSLELGDSALYFCASSVIQAEQFFGPGTRLTVL.

This clonotype appeared a few times. At one end, the junction sequence differs from germline, possibly due to a read error. V usage is TRBV27 and J usage is TRBJ1-5; TRBD1 aligns across 7 bases. CDR3 length: 16 residues. CDR1 is MNHEY, CDR2 SMNVEV, per germline (reference sequence). DNA for the CDR3: TGTGCCAGCAGTTCAGTCCGGGACAGCTTCAATCAGCCCCGGCATTTT. Translating it yields CASSSVRDSFNQPRHF.